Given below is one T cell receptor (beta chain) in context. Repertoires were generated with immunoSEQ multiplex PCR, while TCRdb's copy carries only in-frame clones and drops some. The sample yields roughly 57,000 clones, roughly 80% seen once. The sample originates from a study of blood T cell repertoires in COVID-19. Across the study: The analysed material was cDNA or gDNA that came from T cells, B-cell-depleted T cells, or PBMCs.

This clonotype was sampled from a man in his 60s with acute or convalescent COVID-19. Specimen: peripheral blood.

CDR3 nucleotides: TGTGCCAGCAGACCTATCCAGGGTTCGGGTGAAAAACTGTTTTTT. This sequence encodes CASRPIQGSGEKLFF. The genes are TRBV27 and TRBJ1-4, with D perhaps matching TRBD1 (5 bases). Germline V gene data show CDR1 as MNHEY and CDR2 as SMNVEV (reference sequence). This CDR3 contains 15 residues. Trimming took 6 bases from V and 7 from J, leaving 18 bases between them. The variable domain in full, completed from reference TRBV27 and TRBJ1-4, reads EAQVTQNPRYLITVTGKKLTVTCSQNMNHEYMSWYRQDPGLGLRQIYYSMNVEVTDKGDVPEGYKVSRKEKRNFPLILESPSPNQTSLYFCASRPIQGSGEKLFFGSGTQLSVL.